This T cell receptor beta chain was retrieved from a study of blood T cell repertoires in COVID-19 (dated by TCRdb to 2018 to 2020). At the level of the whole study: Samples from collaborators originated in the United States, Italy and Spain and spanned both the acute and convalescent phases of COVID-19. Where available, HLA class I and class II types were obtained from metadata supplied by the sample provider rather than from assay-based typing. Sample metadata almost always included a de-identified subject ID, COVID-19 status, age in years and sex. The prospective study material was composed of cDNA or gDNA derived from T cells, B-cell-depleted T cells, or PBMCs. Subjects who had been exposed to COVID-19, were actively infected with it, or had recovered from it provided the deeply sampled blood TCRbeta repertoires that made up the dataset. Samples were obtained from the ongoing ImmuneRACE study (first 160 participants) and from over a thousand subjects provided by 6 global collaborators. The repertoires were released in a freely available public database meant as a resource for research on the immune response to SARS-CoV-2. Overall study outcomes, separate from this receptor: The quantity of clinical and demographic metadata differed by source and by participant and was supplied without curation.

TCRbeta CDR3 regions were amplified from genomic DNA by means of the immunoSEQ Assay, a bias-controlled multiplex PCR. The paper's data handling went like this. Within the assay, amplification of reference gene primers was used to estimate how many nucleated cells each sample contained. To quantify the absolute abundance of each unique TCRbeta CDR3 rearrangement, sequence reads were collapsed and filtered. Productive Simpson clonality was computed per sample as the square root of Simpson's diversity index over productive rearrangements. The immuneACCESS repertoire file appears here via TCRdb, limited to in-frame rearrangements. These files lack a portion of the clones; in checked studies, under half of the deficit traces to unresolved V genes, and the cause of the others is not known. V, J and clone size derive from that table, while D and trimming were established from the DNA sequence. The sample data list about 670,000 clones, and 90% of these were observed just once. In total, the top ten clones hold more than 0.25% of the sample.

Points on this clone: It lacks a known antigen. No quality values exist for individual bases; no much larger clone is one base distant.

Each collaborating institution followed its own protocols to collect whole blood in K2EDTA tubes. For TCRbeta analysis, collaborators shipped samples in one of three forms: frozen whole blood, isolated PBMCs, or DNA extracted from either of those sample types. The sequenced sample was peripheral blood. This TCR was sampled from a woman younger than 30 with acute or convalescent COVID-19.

The DNA is as follows: TGCGCCAGCAGCTCGACAACTCTCAAGCAGTACTTC. Its coded protein is CASSSTTLKQYF. This sequence uses TRBV5-1 and TRBJ2-7, with the D gene too uncertain to name. The germline V gene yields SGHRS for CDR1 and YFSETQ for CDR2. From its cysteine to its phenylalanine, the CDR3 spans 12 amino acids. The DNA shown is the 36-base CDR3, in frame from base 1. The V end loses 3 bases and the J end loses 8 bases, and a stretch of 12 bases separates them. The reference TRBV5-1 and TRBJ2-7 proteins fill in what lies around the CDR3, so the full variable domain reads KAGVTQTPRYLIKTRGQQVTLSCSPISGHRSVSWYQQTPGQGLQFLFEYFSETQRNKGNFPGRFSGRQFSNSRSEMNVSTLELGDSALYLCASSSTTLKQYFGPGTRLTVT.